This TCR beta chain appears in the sequencing data of a study of blood T cell repertoires in COVID-19. Study information: Both acute and convalescent COVID-19 samples were obtained from the United States, Italy and Spain. In each case, the material was cDNA or gDNA derived from T cells, B-cell-depleted T cells, or PBMCs.

Donors of Cohort 3 who recovered were those that had two negative PCRs, clearance, or symptom resolution. This clone was picked up one time. Per the authors' pipeline: Estimated nucleated cell counts came from reference gene primer amplification. The assay was immunoSEQ multiplex PCR, and TCRdb's table has in-frame clones only and misses some. V and J calls plus clone size are reproduced from that table; the DNA served to infer D and trimming. The sample lists under 500,000 clones, 85% to 90% occurring once. The length of the CDR3 is 18 residues. CDR1 SGHVS and CDR2 FQNEAQ come from the germline V gene. With V trimmed by 4 bases and J by 0 bases, 6 bases remained unmatched.

The chain couples TRBV7-8 to TRBJ2-5; TRBD2 matches at 15 bases. This sequence originates from a man younger than 40 who had recovered from COVID-19. The sequenced material came from PBMCs or T cells enriched from blood (not recorded which). CDR3 loop: CASSSGLAGGTNQETQYF. The CDR3 DNA reads TGTGCCAGCAGCTCGGGACTAGCGGGAGGTACCAACCAAGAGACCCAGTACTTC.